This TCR beta chain stems from a study of PD-L1 blockade in urothelial cancer. Germline V gene data show CDR1 as SGDLS and CDR2 as YYNGEE. V lost 4 bases, J lost 3 bases, and 11 bases lay in between. CDR3 length equals 14 residues. TCRdb's copy holds only in-frame clones and misses some; the assay was immunoSEQ multiplex PCR. Of roughly 130,000 clones in the sample, 65% to 85% were seen once. Time point here: pretreatment peripheral blood. The chain couples TRBV9 to TRBJ1-3; D possibly corresponds to TRBD1 (6 bases). The sequence was collected from a man aged 45-65 years with urothelial cancer. Sequencing used PBMCs, obtained around atezolizumab (anti-PD-L1) treatment. CDR3 region: CASSLGGGGNTIYF. CDR3 in DNA: TGTGCCAGCAGCTTAGGGGGGGGTGGAAACACCATATATTTT. The full variable domain, completed using reference TRBV9 and TRBJ1-3, is DSGVTQTPKHLITATGQRVTLRCSPRSGDLSVYWYQQSLDQGLQFLIQYYNGEERAKGNILERFSAQQFPDLHSELNLSSLELGDSALYFCASSLGGGGNTIYFGEGSWLTVV.